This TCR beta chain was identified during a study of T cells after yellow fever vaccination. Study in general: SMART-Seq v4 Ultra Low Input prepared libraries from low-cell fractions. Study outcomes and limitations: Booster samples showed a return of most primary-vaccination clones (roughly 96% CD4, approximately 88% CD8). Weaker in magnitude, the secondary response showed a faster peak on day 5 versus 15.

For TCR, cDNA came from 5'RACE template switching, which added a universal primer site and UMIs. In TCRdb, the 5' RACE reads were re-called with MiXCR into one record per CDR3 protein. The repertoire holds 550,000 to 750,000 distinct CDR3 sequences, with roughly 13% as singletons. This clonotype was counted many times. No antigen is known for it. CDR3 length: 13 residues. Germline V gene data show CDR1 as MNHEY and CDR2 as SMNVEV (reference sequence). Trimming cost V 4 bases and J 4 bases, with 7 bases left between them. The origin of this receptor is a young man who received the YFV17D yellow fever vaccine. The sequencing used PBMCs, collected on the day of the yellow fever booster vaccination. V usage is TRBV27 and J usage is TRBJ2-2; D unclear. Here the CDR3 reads CASSSDVTGELFF. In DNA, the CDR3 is TGTGCCAGCAGTTCGGATGTCACCGGGGAGCTGTTTTTT.